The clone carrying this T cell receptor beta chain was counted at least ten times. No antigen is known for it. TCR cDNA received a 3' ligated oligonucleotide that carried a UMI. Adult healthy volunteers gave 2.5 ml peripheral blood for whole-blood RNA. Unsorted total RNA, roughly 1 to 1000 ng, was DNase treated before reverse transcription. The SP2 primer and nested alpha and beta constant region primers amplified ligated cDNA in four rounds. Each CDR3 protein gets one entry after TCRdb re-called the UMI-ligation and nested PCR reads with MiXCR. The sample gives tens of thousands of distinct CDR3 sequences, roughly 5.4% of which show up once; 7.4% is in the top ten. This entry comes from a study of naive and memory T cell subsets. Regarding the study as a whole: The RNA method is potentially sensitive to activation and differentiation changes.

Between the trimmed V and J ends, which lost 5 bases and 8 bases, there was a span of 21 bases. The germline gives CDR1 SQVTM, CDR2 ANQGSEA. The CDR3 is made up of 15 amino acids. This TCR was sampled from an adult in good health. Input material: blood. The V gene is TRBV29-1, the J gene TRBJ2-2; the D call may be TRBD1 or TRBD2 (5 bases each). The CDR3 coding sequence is TGCAGCGTTCGGGGCGCAACTCCTTTAGCTGGGGAGCTGTTTTTT. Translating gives CSVRGATPLAGELFF.